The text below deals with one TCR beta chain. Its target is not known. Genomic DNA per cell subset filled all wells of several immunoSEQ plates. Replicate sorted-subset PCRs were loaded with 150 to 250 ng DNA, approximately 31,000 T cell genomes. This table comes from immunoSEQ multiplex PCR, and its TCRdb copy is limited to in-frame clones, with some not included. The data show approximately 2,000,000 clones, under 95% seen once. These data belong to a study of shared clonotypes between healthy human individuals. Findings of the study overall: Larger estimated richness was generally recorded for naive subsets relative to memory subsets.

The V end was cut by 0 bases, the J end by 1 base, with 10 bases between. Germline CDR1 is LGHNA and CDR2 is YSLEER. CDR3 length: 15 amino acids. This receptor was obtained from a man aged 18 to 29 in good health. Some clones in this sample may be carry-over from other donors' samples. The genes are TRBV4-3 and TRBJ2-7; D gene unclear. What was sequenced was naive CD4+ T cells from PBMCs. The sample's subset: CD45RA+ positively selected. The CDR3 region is CASSQEPLSSYEQYF. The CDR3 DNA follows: TGCGCCAGCAGCCAAGAGCCCTTGTCTTCCTACGAGCAGTACTTC.